The clone carrying this TCR beta chain was found once. Its matching antigen is unknown. The sample comes from a study of shared clonotypes between healthy human individuals. Study-wide findings and caveats: Rarefaction analysis demonstrated incomplete sorted-subset sequencing notwithstanding large depth. Clonotypes shared by all four donors outscored non-shared clonotypes in generation probability.

Germline loops: CDR1 MGHRA, CDR2 YSYEKL. The CDR3 is 17 amino acids. The ends lost 0 bases at V and 3 bases at J; junction bases unmatched: 6. In the source study's methods: In the immunoSEQ data, sequences were junction-only and lacked quality scores, so filtering differed. Libraries were prepared by immunoSEQ multiplex PCR; TCRdb keeps only in-frame clonotypes and omits some of them. V, J and clone size are those of that table, while D and trimming were read from the DNA. The table shows millions of clones, with roughly 91% occurring only once. Positively selected for CCR7, the CD45RO-negative cells used as naive CD8 cells excluded terminally differentiated effector memory CD45RA+ cells. There were only Caucasian adults among the donors, and all lived in Nashville, Tennessee.

The gene calls are TRBV4-1 and TRBJ2-3; 10 nucleotides match TRBD1. This TCR was sampled from a man between 18 and 35 years old in good health. Some clones in this sample may be carry-over from other donors' samples. The sample comprised naive CD8+ T cells from PBMCs. In DNA, the CDR3 is TGCGCCAGCAGCCAAGATCTGAGACAGGGGGCAACAGATACGCAGTATTTT. Amino acids: CASSQDLRQGATDTQYF.